A selection of T cell receptor beta chains follows, all from one sample in a study of blood T cell repertoires in COVID-19. Here immunoSEQ multiplex PCR was the method, and the copy in TCRdb shows in-frame clones only, minus some. The sample records about 80,000 clones, 90% being singletons. The sequencing sample was made of peripheral blood. The receptors shown here come from a woman aged 80 or over with active or convalescent COVID-19. CDR3s include the opening cysteine and the closing phenylalanine or tryptophan. A D gene is named only where the DNA matches it firmly. The size entry is marked missing in some rows and otherwise reads once, few, many or a size class.

v_call clone_size d_call cdr3_aa
TRBV5-4 NA TRBD2 CASSLVTGGVTDTQYF
TRBV12-3/TRBV12-4 NA NA CASSLVSHFEAFF
TRBV19 NA NA CATARVNTGELFF
TRBV18 NA TRBD1 CASSPFKGTGDGYTF
TRBV5-1 NA TRBD2 CASSLAPGLAINEQFF
TRBV18 NA NA CASSPFVTTNEKLFF
TRBV3-1/TRBV3-2 NA TRBD2 CASSIAGYEQFF
TRBV19 NA NA CASSMLGEKLFF
TRBV27 NA NA CASRPTGFLDEKLFF
TRBV15 NA NA CATSRDSERSEAFF
TRBV7-9 NA TRBD2 CASSPQLAGGNEQFF
TRBV14 NA NA CASSQVGGLGFGEQFF
TRBV7-8 NA NA CASRFRGQETQYF
TRBV24-1 NA TRBD1 CATSDSGTGANEKLFF
TRBV28 NA NA CASSRRAANSPLHF
TRBV19 NA NA CASSTPQGLGYQPQHF
TRBV6-5 NA NA CASSYSGRGDSPLHF
TRBV5-1 NA NA CASSSTTSYNEQFF
TRBV28 NA TRBD1 CASSSDRGYGYTF
TRBV6-2/TRBV6-3 NA TRBD1 CASSFSGTGNEQYF
TRBV5-4 once TRBD1 CASSPVAGGAYEQYF
TRBV6-1 NA TRBD2 CASSGALAGETDTQYF
TRBV23-1 NA TRBD1 CASSLIGGQREETQYF
TRBV5-1 NA TRBD1 CASSLAGTVGQPQHF
TRBV2 NA NA CASSPQAGAFF
TRBV11-2 once NA CASSAFSRGRNYGYTF
TRBV3-1/TRBV3-2 NA NA CASSQLPQDNEQFF
TRBV5-1 NA TRBD2 CASGAGQSSYEQYF
TRBV18 NA TRBD1 CASSLNRGEGLYEQYF
TRBV27 NA TRBD1 CASSPRPDRALGTQYF
TRBV6-5 NA TRBD2 CASSTPGTSRFF
TRBV30 once TRBD1 CAWGIGTGGQPQHF